The 3 T cell receptor beta chains listed next were all sequenced from one sample in a study of T cells in Graves' hyperthyroidism and ophthalmopathy. TCR beta CDR3 sequences were amplified from RNA transcripts. The TCR CDR3 first-round RT-PCR relied on the HTBI primer set. TCRdb reanalysed the multiplex PCR reads using MiXCR and keeps one entry per CDR3 protein. The sample comprises about 720,000 distinct CDR3 sequences, roughly 15% of which are singletons, and approximately 8.4% rests with the top ten. Specimen: blood. The receptors were sampled from a man in his late teens or twenties with Graves' hyperthyroidism.

This clonotype was counted only a few times. The chain couples TRBV9 to TRBJ2-1; TRBD2 agrees at 9 bases. With V trimmed by 0 bases and J by 3 bases, 4 bases remained unmatched. Germline CDR1 reads SGDLS; CDR2 reads YYNGEE. The CDR3 covers 16 residues. CDR3 residues: CASSVGGAGGYNEQFF. The CDR3 coding sequence is TGTGCCAGCAGCGTAGGGGGAGCGGGAGGCTACAATGAGCAGTTCTTC.

This clonotype was recorded many times. The chain employs TRBV25-1 and TRBJ2-3, with D tentatively TRBD1 or TRBD2 (5 bases each). Germline loops: CDR1 MGHDK, CDR2 SYGVNS. V lost 4 bases and J 1 base, leaving 12 bases between the germline ends. The CDR3 length is 15 residues. CDR3 in DNA: TGTGCCAGCAGTGCCAATCGGGACGGCACAGATACGCAGTATTTT. Residues: CASSANRDGTDTQYF.

This clonotype was counted many times. The chain recombines TRBV6-6 with TRBJ1-3; TRBD1 is a possible D gene (5 bases). The CDR3 covers 15 residues. V was pared by 3 bases and J by 4 bases, with 13 bases between. CDR1 and CDR2 (germline): MNHNY, SVGAGI (reference sequence). CDR3: CASSYAGLPGNTIYF. CDR3 bases: TGTGCCAGCAGTTATGCGGGACTTCCCGGAAACACCATATATTTT.